This T cell receptor beta chain was captured in a study of cytomegalovirus exposure and HLA in healthy donors. Study-level results: 150 or so TCR beta chains were listed as cytomegalovirus-associated. Most TCR sequences were uncommon, yet certain public TCRs appeared in many donors. Reported performance of the classifier showed diagnosis of cytomegalovirus status with high specificity and sensitivity.

Separate from the approximately 720-subject first cohort was the approximately 120-subject validation cohort, to which the donors belonged. To note about this clone: The antigen is unknown.

Germline CDR1 GTSNPN, CDR2 SVGIG (reference sequence). This CDR3 comprises 13 residues. Trimming took 2 bases from V and 0 from J, leaving 7 bases between them. Here immunoSEQ multiplex PCR was the method, and the copy in TCRdb shows in-frame clones only, minus some. The data hold under 200,000 clones, with about 89% observed a single time. The chain recombines TRBV30 with TRBJ1-2, with unresolved D. The sample taken for sequencing was PBMCs. This sequence originates from a woman aged 18-29 years in good health and CMV-seropositive. The DNA of the CDR3 is TGTGCCTGGAGTCGGGTTTCTAACTATGGCTACACCTTC. Protein sequence: CAWSRVSNYGYTF.